This is a list of T cell receptor beta chains from one sample in a study of CD8 T cell repertoires and HIV-1 epitope variants. This table comes from immunoSEQ multiplex PCR, and its TCRdb copy is limited to in-frame clones, with some not included. Of more than 85,000 clones in the sample, approximately 70% are singletons; the top ten hold approximately 24%. The specimen sequenced was uncultured baseline CD8+ T cells from peripheral blood mononuclear cells (PBMCs). The source is a male donor with HIV. CDR3s include the opening cysteine and the closing phenylalanine or tryptophan. A D gene is named only where the DNA matches it firmly. The size entry is marked missing in some rows and otherwise reads once, few, many or a size class.

TRBV5-6	TRBD1	TRBJ2-1	-	TGTGCCAGCAGCTCTACAGGGGTCTCCTACAATGAGCAGTTCTTC	CASSSTGVSYNEQFF
TRBV21-1	-	TRBJ2-5	-	TGTGCCAGCAGCAAAAGTGGACGGCTCGAGTTGACCCAGTACTTC	CASSKSGRLELTQYF
TRBV6-1	-	TRBJ1-2	-	TGTGCCAGCATCAACTGGGGGGACTATGGCTACACCTTC	CASINWGDYGYTF
TRBV19	-	TRBJ1-1	-	TGTGCCAGTGGCAATCGGGACATCACTGAAGCTTTCTTT	CASGNRDITEAFF
TRBV30	-	TRBJ2-6	-	TGTGCCTGGAGTTCAGGGGTGGCTGGGGCCAACGTCCTGACTTTC	CAWSSGVAGANVLTF
TRBV19	TRBD1	TRBJ2-4	-	TGTGCCAGTGAACAGGGGACCAAAAACATTCAGTACTTC	CASEQGTKNIQYF
TRBV5-1	-	TRBJ1-1	once	TGCGCCAGCAGCCCTGACAGGTTCACTGAAGCTTTCTTT	CASSPDRFTEAFF
TRBV27	-	TRBJ2-3	once	TGTGCCAGCAGTGGGGCGGGGAACCTTTACACAGATACGCAGTATTTT	CASSGAGNLYTDTQYF
TRBV19	-	TRBJ2-1	-	TGTGCCAGTAGTATAGATGCCCTCTATGAGCAGTTCTTC	CASSIDALYEQFF
TRBV28	-	TRBJ2-1	-	TGTGCCAGCCGGGACTCCTACAATGAGCAGTTCTTC	CASRDSYNEQFF
TRBV4-1	-	TRBJ2-7	-	TGCGCCAGCAGCCAGTCTTTGGCGGGCAGCTCCTACGAGCAGTACTTC	CASSQSLAGSSYEQYF
TRBV14	-	TRBJ2-7	many	TGTGCCAGCAGCCAAGGGGTAGTGCAGTACTTC	CASSQGVVQYF
TRBV19	-	TRBJ2-7	-	TGTGCCAGTAGTATTGGATGGGTCGGCTACGAGCAGTACTTC	CASSIGWVGYEQYF
TRBV30	TRBD1	TRBJ1-2	-	TGTGCCTGGATCGGGGGACAGTTGGGCTTTTCTGGCTACACCTTC	CAWIGGQLGFSGYTF
TRBV5-1	TRBD2	TRBJ2-3	-	TGCGCCAGCAGCTTGGTGGACCGGGGGGGCGATACGCAGTATTTT	CASSLVDRGGDTQYF
TRBV2	-	TRBJ2-5	few	TGTGCCAGCCGTAAAGAGAGCGGCCAAGAGACCCAGTACTTC	CASRKESGQETQYF
TRBV13	TRBD2	TRBJ2-7	few	TGTGCCAGCAGCACCGTAGCGGGAGAAATCCACGAGCAGTACTTC	CASSTVAGEIHEQYF
TRBV28	-	TRBJ1-4	-	TGTGCCAGCAGTTTATTGGCCTCCCAAGGAACTAATGAAAAACTGTTTTTT	CASSLLASQGTNEKLFF
TRBV14	-	TRBJ1-2	-	TGTGCCAGCAGCCAAGACGGGGTTTCTAACTATGGCTACACCTTC	CASSQDGVSNYGYTF
TRBV27	-	TRBJ2-1	once	TGTGCCAGCTCTACGGGCTCCTTGTCCTACAATGAGCAGTTCTTC	CASSTGSLSYNEQFF
TRBV18	TRBD1	TRBJ1-1	-	TGTGCCAGCTCACCATTGGACAGGGGGTTAGACACTGAAGCTTTCTTT	CASSPLDRGLDTEAFF
TRBV7-2	-	TRBJ2-3	-	TGTGCCAGCAGCATAGCTAACACAGATACGCAGTATTTT	CASSIANTDTQYF
TRBV30	-	TRBJ2-3	-	TGTGCCTGGAGTGGGGGGGACTATACGCAGTATTTT	CAWSGGDYTQYF
TRBV28	TRBD1	TRBJ2-7	once	TGTGCCAGCTTGGGGACAGGGTATAGTCCCTACGAGCAGTACTTC	CASLGTGYSPYEQYF
TRBV12-5	TRBD1	TRBJ2-7	-	TGTGCTAGTGGTTCACAGGGGGCGAGGGAGCAGTACTTC	CASGSQGAREQYF
TRBV15	-	TRBJ2-3	-	TGTGCCACCAGCGGAAGACTAGGGAGCACAGATACGCAGTATTTT	CATSGRLGSTDTQYF
TRBV4-1	-	TRBJ2-1	-	TGCGCCAGCAGCCAAGAGGCCGCACGGTACAATGAGCAGTTCTTC	CASSQEAARYNEQFF
TRBV5-1	-	TRBJ1-4	-	TGCGCCAGCAGAACCGGGACGGCTAATGAAAAACTGTTTTTT	CASRTGTANEKLFF
TRBV5-1	-	TRBJ2-1	few	TGCGCCAGCAGCTTGTCGGGTAGCGAGAGCTCCTACAATGAGCAGTTCTTC	CASSLSGSESSYNEQFF
TRBV29-1	-	TRBJ2-1	-	TGCAGCGTTGAAGTAGGTCTTTACAATGAGCAGTTCTTC	CSVEVGLYNEQFF
TRBV19	TRBD2	TRBJ2-3	-	TGTGCCAGTAGTCGGACCACCCGGACTAGCGGGAACACAGATACGCAGTATTTT	CASSRTTRTSGNTDTQYF
TRBV28	-	TRBJ1-1	-	TGTGCCAGCAGAAGCACAGGGAACACTGAAGCTTTCTTT	CASRSTGNTEAFF
TRBV21-1	-	TRBJ2-7	-	TGTGCCAGCAGGCATACTTGGGACATTCCCTACGAGCAGTACTTC	CASRHTWDIPYEQYF